The sequence of this T cell receptor (beta chain) was determined in a study of shared clonotypes between healthy human individuals. Sequencing was performed on unsorted PBMC DNA using ten immunoSEQ deep assay plates. Using immunoSEQ multiplex PCR, the repertoire was profiled, and TCRdb retains in-frame clones only, with some absent. This sample yields about half a million clones, of which roughly 78% are seen a single time; less than 15% belongs to the top ten. The study's findings and limits: Investigators collected only blood, and repertoires in tissues likely differ. Investigators expected sequencing depth to affect clonotype sharing among donors.

Concerning this clone: The antigen is not known.

This sequence originates from a woman aged 40 to 50 in good health. Some clones in this sample may be carry-over from other donors' samples. The source material was PBMCs.

CDR3 region: CASSQDPDTSNQPQHF. The CDR3 DNA reads TGTGCCAGCAGCCAAGATCCGGACACCTCCAATCAGCCCCAGCATTTT. This sequence joins TRBV4-2 and TRBJ1-5, with a tentative D call TRBD1 (5 bases). CDR3 length equals 16 residues. CDR1 is LGHNA and CDR2 is YNFKEQ in the germline V gene. V lost 0 bases and J 3 bases, leaving 12 bases between the germline ends.